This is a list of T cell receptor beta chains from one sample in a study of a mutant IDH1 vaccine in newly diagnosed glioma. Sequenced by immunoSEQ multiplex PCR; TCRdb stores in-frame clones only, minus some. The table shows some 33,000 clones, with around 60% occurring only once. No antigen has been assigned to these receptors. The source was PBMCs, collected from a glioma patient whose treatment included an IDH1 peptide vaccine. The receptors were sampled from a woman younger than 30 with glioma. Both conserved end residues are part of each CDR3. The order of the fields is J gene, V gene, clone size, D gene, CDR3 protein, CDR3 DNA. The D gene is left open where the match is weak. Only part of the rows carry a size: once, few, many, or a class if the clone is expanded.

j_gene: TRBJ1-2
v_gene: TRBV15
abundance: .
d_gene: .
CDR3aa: CATSSLGGLDGYTF
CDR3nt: TGTGCCACCAGCAGTCTTGGGGGGCTTGATGGCTACACCTTC

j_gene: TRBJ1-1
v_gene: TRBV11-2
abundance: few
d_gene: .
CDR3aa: CASSPPGKWGTEAFF
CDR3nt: TGTGCCAGCAGCCCGCCGGGGAAATGGGGGACTGAAGCTTTCTTT

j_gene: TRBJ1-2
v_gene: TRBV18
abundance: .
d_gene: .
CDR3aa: CASSPNPGVVYGYTF
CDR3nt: TGTGCCAGCTCACCAAATCCGGGGGTCGTCTATGGCTACACCTTC

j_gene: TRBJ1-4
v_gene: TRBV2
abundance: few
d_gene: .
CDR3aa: CASRGGTDNEKLFF
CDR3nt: TGTGCCAGCAGGGGAGGGACTGATAATGAAAAACTGTTTTTT

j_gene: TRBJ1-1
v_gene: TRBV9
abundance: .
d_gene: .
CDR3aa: CASSVGWGAGETEAFF
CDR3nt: TGTGCCAGCAGCGTAGGTTGGGGGGCCGGGGAGACTGAAGCTTTCTTT

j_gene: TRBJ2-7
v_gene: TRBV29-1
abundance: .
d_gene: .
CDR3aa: CSVEGLSYEQYF
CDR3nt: TGCAGCGTTGAGGGACTGAGCTACGAGCAGTACTTC

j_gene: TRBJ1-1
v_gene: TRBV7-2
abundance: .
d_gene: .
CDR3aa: CASSSAGLNTEAFF
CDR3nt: TGTGCCAGCAGCTCAGCCGGTTTGAACACTGAAGCTTTCTTT

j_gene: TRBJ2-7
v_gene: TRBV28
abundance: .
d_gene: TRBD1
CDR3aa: CASSLTGGNDEQYF
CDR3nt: TGTGCCAGCAGTCTGACAGGGGGTAACGACGAGCAGTACTTC

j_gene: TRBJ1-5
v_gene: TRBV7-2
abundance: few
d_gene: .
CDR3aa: CASSSYSNQPQHF
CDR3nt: TGTGCCAGCAGCTCGTATAGCAATCAGCCCCAGCATTTT

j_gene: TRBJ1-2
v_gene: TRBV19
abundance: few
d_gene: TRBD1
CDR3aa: CASGDRGIGGYTF
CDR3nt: TGTGCCAGTGGGGACAGGGGTATAGGTGGCTACACCTTC

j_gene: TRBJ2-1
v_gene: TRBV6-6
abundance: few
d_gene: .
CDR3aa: CASSYSGGRRNEQFF
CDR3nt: TGTGCCAGCAGTTACTCCGGGGGGCGCAGGAATGAGCAGTTCTTC

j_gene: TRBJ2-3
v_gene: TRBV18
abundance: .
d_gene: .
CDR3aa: CASSPQQNTQYF
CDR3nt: TGTGCCAGCTCACCACAACAAAATACGCAGTATTTT

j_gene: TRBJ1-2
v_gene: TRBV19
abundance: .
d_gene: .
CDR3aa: CASSIAGVYGYTF
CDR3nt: TGTGCCAGTAGTATCGCCGGGGTATATGGCTACACCTTC

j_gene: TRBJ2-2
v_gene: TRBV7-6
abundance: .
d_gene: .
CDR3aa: CASSLGNPANTGELFF
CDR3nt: TGTGCCAGCAGCTTAGGGAACCCAGCGAACACCGGGGAGCTGTTTTTT

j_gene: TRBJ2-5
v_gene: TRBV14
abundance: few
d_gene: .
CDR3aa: CASSQDWTDRSPRQETQYF
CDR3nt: TGTGCCAGCAGCCAAGATTGGACGGATCGGTCTCCGCGCCAAGAGACCCAGTACTTC

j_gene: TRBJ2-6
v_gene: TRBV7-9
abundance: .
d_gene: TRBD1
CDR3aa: CASRVPDRELYSGANVLTF
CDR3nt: TGTGCCAGCAGAGTACCGGACAGGGAATTGTACTCTGGGGCCAACGTCCTGACTTTC

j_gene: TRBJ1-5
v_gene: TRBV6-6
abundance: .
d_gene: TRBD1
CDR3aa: CASSKKQGRDQPQHF
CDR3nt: TGTGCCAGCAGTAAAAAACAGGGGAGGGATCAGCCCCAGCATTTT

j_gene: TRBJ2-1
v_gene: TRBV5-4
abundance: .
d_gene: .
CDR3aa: CASSWDASSYNEQFF
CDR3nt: TGTGCCAGCAGCTGGGACGCGAGCTCCTACAATGAGCAGTTCTTC

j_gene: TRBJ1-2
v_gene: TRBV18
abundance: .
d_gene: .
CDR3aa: CASSTTSQETYGYTF
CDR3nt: TGTGCCAGCTCGACCACATCCCAGGAGACCTATGGCTACACCTTC

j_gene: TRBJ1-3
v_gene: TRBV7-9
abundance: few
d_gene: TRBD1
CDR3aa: CASSLGVDRGTGNTIYF
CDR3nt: TGTGCCAGCAGCTTAGGGGTGGACAGGGGAACTGGAAACACCATATATTTT

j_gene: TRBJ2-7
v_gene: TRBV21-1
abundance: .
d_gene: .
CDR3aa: CASSKEREGWDYEQYF
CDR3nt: TGTGCCAGCAGCAAAGAGCGGGAGGGTTGGGACTACGAGCAGTACTTC

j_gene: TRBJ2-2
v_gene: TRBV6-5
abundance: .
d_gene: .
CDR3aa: CASSELTTGELFF
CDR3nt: TGTGCCAGCAGTGAATTGACCACCGGGGAGCTGTTTTTT

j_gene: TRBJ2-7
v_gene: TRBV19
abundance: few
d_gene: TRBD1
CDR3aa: CASSIGTESYEQYF
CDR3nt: TGTGCCAGTAGTATCGGGACAGAATCCTACGAGCAGTACTTC

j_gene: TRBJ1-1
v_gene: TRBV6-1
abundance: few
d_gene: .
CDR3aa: CASSESYRVRHSGFPEAFF
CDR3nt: TGTGCCAGCAGTGAATCCTACAGGGTCAGGCATAGTGGGTTCCCTGAAGCTTTCTTT

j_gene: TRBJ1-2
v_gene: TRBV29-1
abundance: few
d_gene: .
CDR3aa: CSVGAESYGYTF
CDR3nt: TGCAGCGTTGGCGCAGAGAGCTATGGCTACACCTTC

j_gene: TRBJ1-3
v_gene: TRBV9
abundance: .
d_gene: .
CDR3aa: CASSEGGGSSGNTIYF
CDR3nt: TGTGCCAGCAGCGAGGGAGGGGGGAGCTCTGGAAACACCATATATTTT

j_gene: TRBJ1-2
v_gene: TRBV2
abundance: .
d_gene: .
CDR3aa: CASSAVAGGYTF
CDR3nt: TGTGCCAGCAGTGCTGTGGCCGGAGGCTACACCTTC

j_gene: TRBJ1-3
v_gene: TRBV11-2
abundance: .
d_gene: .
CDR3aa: CASRLTTTGNTIYF
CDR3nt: TGTGCCAGCAGATTAACAACAACTGGAAACACCATATATTTT

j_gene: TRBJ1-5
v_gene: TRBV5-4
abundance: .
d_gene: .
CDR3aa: CASSLGGPASNQPQHF
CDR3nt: TGTGCCAGCAGCTTGGGGGGGCCAGCCTCTAATCAGCCCCAGCATTTT

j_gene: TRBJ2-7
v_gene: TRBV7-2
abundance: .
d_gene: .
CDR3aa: CASSPQEVNYEQYF
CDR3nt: TGTGCCAGCAGCCCACAAGAGGTTAATTACGAGCAGTACTTC

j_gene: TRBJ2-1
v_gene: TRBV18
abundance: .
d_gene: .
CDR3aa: CASSPAGTAYNEQFF
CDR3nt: TGTGCCAGCTCACCAGCCGGGACTGCATACAATGAGCAGTTCTTC

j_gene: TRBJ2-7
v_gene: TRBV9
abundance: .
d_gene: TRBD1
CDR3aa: CASSVEPGGYEQYF
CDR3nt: TGTGCCAGCAGCGTAGAGCCAGGGGGCTACGAGCAGTACTTC

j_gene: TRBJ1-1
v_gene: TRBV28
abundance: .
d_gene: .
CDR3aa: CASTYGGNTEAFF
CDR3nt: TGTGCCAGCACCTACGGAGGGAACACTGAAGCTTTCTTT

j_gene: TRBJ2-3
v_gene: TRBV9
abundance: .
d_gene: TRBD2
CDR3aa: CASSVAPSGRSTDTQYF
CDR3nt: TGTGCCAGCAGCGTAGCTCCCAGCGGGAGAAGCACAGATACGCAGTATTTT

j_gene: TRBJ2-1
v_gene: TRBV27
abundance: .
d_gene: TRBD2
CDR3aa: CASSFSGSGSYNEQFF
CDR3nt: TGTGCCAGCAGTTTTAGCGGGAGTGGCTCCTACAATGAGCAGTTCTTC

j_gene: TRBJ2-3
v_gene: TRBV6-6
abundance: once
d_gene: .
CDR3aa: CASSRATDTQYF
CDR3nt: TGTGCCAGCAGCCGGGCTACAGATACGCAGTATTTT

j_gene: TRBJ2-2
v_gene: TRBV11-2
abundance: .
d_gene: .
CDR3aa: CASSLNTNLQGGGELFF
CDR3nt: TGTGCCAGCAGCCTAAATACCAACCTACAGGGTGGCGGGGAGCTGTTTTTT

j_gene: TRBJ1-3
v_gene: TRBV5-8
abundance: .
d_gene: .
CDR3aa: CASSMDNPLGTRTGNTIYF
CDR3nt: TGTGCCAGCAGTATGGATAATCCCTTGGGGACACGAACTGGAAACACCATATATTTT